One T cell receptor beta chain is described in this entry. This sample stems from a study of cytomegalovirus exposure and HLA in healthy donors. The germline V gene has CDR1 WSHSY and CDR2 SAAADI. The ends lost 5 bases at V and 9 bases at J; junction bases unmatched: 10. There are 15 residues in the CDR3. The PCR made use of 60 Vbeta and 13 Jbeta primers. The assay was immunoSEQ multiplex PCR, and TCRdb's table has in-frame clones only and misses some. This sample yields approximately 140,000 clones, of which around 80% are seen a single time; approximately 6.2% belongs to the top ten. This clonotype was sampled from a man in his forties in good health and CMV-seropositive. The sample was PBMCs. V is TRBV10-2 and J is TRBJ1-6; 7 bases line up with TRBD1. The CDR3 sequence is CASSMTGPSGSPLHF. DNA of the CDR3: TGCGCCAGCAGTATGACAGGGCCAAGTGGTTCACCCCTCCACTTT.